This T cell receptor (beta chain) was identified in a study of cytomegalovirus exposure and HLA in healthy donors. Study results and limitations: When analyzed later, a missense DCLRE1C variant was found to be linked to TCR beta V- and J-gene trimming. Across all donors, roughly uniform sequencing depth was an assumption of the presence/absence analyses. A later analysis linked more than 15,000 TCR beta sequences to HLA alleles at 0.05 false discovery rate.

Use of 60 Vbeta and 13 Jbeta primers characterized the PCR. Assay used: immunoSEQ multiplex PCR; TCRdb lists only in-frame clones, some missing. The table has 95,000 to 150,000 clones, about 83% seen once. Trimming left V 2 bases short and J 6 bases short, with 8 bases between. The length of the CDR3 is 14 residues. Germline CDR1 reads LGHNA; CDR2 reads YSLEER. All the people who gave samples were healthy bone marrow donors. A remark on this clone: Its antigen remains unidentified.

This receptor was obtained from a woman in her forties in good health and CMV-seropositive. V usage is TRBV4-3 and J usage is TRBJ1-6; D might be TRBD1 (5 bases). The source material was PBMCs. The CDR3 DNA sequence: TGCGCCAGCAGCCAAACGGACACTAATTCACCCCTCCACTTT. Amino acids: CASSQTDTNSPLHF.